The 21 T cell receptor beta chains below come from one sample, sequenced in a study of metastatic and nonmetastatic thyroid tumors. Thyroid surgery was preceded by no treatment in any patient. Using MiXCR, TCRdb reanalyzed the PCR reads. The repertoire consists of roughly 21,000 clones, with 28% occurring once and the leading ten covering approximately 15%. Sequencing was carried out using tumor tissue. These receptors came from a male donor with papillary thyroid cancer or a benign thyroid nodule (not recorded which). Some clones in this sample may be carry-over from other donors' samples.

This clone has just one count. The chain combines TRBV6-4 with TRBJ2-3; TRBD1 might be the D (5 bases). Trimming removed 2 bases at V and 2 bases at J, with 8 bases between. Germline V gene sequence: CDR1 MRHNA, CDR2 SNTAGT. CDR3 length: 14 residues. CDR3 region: CASSDVGPTDTQYF. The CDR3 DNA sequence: TGTGCCAGCAGTGACGTGGGGCCCACAGATACGCAGTATTTT.

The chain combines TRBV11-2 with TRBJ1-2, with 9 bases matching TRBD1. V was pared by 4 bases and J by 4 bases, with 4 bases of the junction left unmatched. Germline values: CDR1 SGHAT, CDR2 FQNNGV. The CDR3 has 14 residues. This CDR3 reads CASSSTTGGYGYTF. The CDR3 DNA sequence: TGTGCCAGCAGCTCAACGACAGGGGGCTATGGCTACACCTTC.

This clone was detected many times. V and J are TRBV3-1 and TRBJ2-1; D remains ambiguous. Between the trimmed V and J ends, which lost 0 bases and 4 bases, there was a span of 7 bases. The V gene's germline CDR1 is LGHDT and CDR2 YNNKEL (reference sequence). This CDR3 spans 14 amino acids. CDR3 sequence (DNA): TGTGCCAGCAGCCAAGAGTATGATTACAATGAGCAGTTCTTC. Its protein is CASSQEYDYNEQFF.

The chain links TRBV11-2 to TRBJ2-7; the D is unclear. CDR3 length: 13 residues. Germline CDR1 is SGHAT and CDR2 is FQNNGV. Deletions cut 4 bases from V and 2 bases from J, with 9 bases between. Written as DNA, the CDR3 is TGTGCCAGCAGCTCTTTCACAGCCTACGAGCAGTACTTC. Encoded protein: CASSSFTAYEQYF.

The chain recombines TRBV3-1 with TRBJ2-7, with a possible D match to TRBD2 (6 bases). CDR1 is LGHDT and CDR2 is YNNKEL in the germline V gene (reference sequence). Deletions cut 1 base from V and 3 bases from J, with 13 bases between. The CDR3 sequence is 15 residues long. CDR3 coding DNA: TGTGCCAGCAGCCAAGCTAGCGCCAACTTCTACGAGCAGTACTTC. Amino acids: CASSQASANFYEQYF.

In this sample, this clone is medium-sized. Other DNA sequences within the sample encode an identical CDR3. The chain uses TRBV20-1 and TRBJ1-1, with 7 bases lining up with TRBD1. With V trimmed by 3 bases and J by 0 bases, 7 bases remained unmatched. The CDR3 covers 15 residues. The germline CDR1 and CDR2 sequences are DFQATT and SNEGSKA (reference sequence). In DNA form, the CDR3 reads TGCAGTGCTAGTACCGGACAGGAGATGAACACTGAAGCTTTCTTT. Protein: CSASTGQEMNTEAFF.

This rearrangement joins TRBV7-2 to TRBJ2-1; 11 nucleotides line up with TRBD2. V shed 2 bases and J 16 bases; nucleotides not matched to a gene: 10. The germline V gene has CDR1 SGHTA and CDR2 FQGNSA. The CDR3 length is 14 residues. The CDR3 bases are TGTGCCAGCAGCTTAAGTCTAGCGGGAGGACTTTATTTCTTC. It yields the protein CASSLSLAGGLYFF. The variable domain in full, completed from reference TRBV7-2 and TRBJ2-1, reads GAGVSQSPSNKVTEKGKDVELRCDPISGHTALYWYRQSLGQGLEFLIYFQGNSAPDKSGLPSDRFSAERTGGSVSTLTIQRTQQEDSAVYLCASSLSLAGGLYFFGPGTRLTVL.

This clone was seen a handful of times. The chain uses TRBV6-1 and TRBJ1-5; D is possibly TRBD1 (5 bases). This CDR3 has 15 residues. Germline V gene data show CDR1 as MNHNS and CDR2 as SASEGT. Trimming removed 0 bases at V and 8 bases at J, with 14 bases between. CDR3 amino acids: CASSEAGQGSKPQHF. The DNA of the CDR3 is TGTGCCAGCAGTGAAGCGGGGCAGGGTAGTAAGCCCCAGCATTTT.

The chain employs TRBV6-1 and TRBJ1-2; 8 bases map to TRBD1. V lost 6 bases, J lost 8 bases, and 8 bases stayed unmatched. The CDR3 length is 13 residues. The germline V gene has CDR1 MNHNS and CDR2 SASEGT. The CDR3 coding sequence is TGTGCCAGCAGAGACCAGGGGGCTCAGGGCTACACCTTC. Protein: CASRDQGAQGYTF.

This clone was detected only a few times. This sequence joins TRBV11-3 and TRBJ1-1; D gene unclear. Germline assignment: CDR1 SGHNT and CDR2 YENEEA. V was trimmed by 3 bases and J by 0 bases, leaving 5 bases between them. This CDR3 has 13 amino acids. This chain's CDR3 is CASSLQVNTEAFF. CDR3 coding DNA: TGTGCCAGCAGCTTGCAGGTGAACACTGAAGCTTTCTTT.

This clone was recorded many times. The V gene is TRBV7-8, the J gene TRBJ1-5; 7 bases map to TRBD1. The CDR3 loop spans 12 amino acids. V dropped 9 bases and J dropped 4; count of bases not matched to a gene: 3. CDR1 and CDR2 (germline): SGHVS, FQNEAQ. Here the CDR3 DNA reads TGTGCCAGGATACAGGGGAATCAGCCCCAGCATTTT. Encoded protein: CARIQGNQPQHF.

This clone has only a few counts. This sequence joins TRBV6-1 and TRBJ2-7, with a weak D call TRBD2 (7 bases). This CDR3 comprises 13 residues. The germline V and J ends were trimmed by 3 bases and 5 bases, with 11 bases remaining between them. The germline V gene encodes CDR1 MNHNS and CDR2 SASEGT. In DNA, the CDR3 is TGTGCCAGCAGTGAGCGGGGGCGAAACGAGCAGTACTTC. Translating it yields CASSERGRNEQYF.

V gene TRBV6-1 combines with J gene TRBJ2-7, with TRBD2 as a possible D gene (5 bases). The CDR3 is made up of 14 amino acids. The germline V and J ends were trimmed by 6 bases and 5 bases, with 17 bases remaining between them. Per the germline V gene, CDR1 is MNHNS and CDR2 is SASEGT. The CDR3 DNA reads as TGTGCCAGCAGCCTCGATAGTGAGGGCCACGAGCAGTACTTC. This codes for CASSLDSEGHEQYF.

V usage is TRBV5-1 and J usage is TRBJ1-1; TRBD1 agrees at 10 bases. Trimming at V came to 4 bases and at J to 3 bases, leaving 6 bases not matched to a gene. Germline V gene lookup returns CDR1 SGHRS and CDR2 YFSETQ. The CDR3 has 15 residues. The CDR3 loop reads CASSLGQGSYTEAFF. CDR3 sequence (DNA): TGCGCCAGCAGCCTGGGACAGGGGTCGTACACTGAAGCTTTCTTT. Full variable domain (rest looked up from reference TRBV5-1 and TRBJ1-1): KAGVTQTPRYLIKTRGQQVTLSCSPISGHRSVSWYQQTPGQGLQFLFEYFSETQRNKGNFPGRFSGRQFSNSRSEMNVSTLELGDSALYLCASSLGQGSYTEAFFGQGTRLTVV.

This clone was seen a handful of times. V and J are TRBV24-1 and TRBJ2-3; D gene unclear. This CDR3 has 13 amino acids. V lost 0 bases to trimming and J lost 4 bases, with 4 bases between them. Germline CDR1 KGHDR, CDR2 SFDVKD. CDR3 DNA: TGTGCCACCAGTGATTTGCTCTCAGATACGCAGTATTTT. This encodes CATSDLLSDTQYF.

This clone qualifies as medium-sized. Written as DNA, the CDR3 is TGCGCCAGCAGCTTGGCCTACGGCCCCTTGGGTGGCTACACCTTC. Amino acid sequence: CASSLAYGPLGGYTF. The chain is built from TRBV5-1 and TRBJ1-2, with D uncertain. Between the trimmed V and J ends, which lost 0 bases and 7 bases, there was a span of 16 bases. CDR1 is SGHRS, CDR2 YFSETQ, per germline. The CDR3 consists of 15 residues. The variable domain in full, with the rest retrieved from reference TRBV5-1 and TRBJ1-2, is KAGVTQTPRYLIKTRGQQVTLSCSPISGHRSVSWYQQTPGQGLQFLFEYFSETQRNKGNFPGRFSGRQFSNSRSEMNVSTLELGDSALYLCASSLAYGPLGGYTFGSGTRLTVV.

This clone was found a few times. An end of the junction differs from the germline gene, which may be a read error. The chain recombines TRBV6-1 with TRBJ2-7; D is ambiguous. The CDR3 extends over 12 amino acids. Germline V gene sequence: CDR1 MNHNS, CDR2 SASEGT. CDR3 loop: CASSEWVYEQYF. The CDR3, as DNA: TGTGCCAGCAGTGAATGGGTCTACGAACAGTACTTC.

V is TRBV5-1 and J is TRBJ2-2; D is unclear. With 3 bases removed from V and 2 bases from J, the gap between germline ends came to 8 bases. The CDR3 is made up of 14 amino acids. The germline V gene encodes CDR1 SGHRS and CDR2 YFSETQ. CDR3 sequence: CASSSMANTGELFF. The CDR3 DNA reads TGCGCCAGCAGCTCAATGGCAAACACCGGGGAGCTGTTTTTT.

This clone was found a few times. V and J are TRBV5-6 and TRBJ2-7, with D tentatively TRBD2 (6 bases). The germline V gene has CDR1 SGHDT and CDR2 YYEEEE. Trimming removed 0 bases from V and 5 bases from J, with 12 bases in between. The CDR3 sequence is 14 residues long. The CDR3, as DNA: TGTGCCAGCAGCTTGGATTATTCGGGGGACGAGCAGTACTTC. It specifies CASSLDYSGDEQYF.

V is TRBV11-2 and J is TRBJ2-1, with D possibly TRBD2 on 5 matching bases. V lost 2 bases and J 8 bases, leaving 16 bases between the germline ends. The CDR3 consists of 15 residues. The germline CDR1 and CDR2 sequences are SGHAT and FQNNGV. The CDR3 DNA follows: TGTGCCAGCAGCTTATTGCCTAGCAAGGACCATGAGCAGTTCTTC. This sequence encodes CASSLLPSKDHEQFF. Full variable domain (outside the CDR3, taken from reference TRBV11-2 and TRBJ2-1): EAGVAQSPRYKIIEKRQSVAFWCNPISGHATLYWYQQILGQGPKLLIQFQNNGVVDDSQLPKDRFSAERLKGVDSTLKIQPAKLEDSAVYLCASSLLPSKDHEQFFGPGTRLTVL.

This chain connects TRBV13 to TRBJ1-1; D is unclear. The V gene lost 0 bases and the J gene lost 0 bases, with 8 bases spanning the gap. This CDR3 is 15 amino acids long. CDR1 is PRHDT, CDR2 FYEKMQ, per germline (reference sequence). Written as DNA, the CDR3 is TGTGCCAGCAGCTTAGGTCTCCTGATGAACACTGAAGCTTTCTTT. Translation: CASSLGLLMNTEAFF.